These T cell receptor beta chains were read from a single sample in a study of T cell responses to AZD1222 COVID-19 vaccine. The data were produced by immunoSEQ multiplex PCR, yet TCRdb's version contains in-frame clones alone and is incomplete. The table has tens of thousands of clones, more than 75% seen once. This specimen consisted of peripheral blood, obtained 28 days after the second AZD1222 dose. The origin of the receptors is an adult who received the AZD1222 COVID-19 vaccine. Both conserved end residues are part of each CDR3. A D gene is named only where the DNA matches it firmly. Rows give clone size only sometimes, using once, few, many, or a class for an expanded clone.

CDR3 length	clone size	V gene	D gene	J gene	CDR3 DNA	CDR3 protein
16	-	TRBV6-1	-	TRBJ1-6	TGTGCCAGCAGTGACGGCCTGAACAGTCGAGGTTCACCCCTCCACTTT	CASSDGLNSRGSPLHF
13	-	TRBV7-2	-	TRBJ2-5	TGTGCCAGCAGCACGAACAGGGTGGAGACCCAGTACTTC	CASSTNRVETQYF
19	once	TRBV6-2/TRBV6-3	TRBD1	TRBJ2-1	TGTGCCAGCAGCTCCCGTGTGTTAATGGACAGGGAGGAGGTCAATGAGCAGTTCTTC	CASSSRVLMDREEVNEQFF
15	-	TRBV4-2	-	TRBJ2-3	TGTGCCAGCAGCCAAGAAAAGGAAAGCACAGATACGCAGTATTTT	CASSQEKESTDTQYF
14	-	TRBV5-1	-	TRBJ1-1	TGCGCCAGCAGCTCGGGTGGGGGGCTCGCTGAAGCTTTCTTT	CASSSGGGLAEAFF
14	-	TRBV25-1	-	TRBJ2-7	TGTGCCAGCAGTGCCGGGCTGGCCCCCTACGAGCAGTACTTC	CASSAGLAPYEQYF
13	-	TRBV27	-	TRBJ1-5	TGTGCCAGCAGTTGGACAGGCAATCAGCCCCAGCATTTT	CASSWTGNQPQHF
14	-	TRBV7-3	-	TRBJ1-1	TGTGCCAGCAGCTTAACGGGGGTAAACACTGAAGCTTTCTTT	CASSLTGVNTEAFF
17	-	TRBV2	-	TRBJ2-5	TGTGCCAGCAGTGATTTTACGTATGAGGGACCCCCCGGGACCCAGTACTTC	CASSDFTYEGPPGTQYF
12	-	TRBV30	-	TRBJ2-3	TGTGCCTGGAGTGCTCACAGGGATACGCAGTATTTT	CAWSAHRDTQYF
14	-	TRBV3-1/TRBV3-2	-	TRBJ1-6	TGTGCCAGCAGCCCGAGACAGCAGGGCTCACCCCTCCACTTT	CASSPRQQGSPLHF
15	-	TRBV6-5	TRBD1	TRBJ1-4	TGTGCCAGCAGCCAACAGGGGCGGGACGATGAAAAACTGTTTTTT	CASSQQGRDDEKLFF
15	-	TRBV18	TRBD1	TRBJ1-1	TGTGCCAGCTCACCTTTGACAGGGGCTACAGCTGAAGCTTTCTTT	CASSPLTGATAEAFF
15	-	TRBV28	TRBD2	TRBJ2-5	TGTGCCAGCAGTGACCGGGGACTAGCGGAAGAGACCCAGTACTTC	CASSDRGLAEETQYF
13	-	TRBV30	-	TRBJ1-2	TGTGCCTGGACGCTCCCGGGGTTCGGCGGCTACACCTTC	CAWTLPGFGGYTF
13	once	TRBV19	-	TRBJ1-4	TGTGCCAGTAGTAAGGTCGCTAATGAAAAACTGTTTTTT	CASSKVANEKLFF
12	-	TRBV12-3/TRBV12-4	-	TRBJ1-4	TGTGCCAGCAAGCAGACAAATGAAAAACTGTTTTTT	CASKQTNEKLFF
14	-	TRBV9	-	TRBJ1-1	TGTGCCAGCTCAAGGACGTTGATGAACACTGAAGCTTTCTTT	CASSRTLMNTEAFF
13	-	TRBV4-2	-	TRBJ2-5	TGTGCCAGCAGCCGGGACAAACAAGAGACCCAGTACTTC	CASSRDKQETQYF
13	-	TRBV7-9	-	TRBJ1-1	TGTGCCAGCAGCTTTAACAGGGCAGCTGAAGCTTTCTTT	CASSFNRAAEAFF
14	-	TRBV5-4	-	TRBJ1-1	TGTGCCAGCAGCTGGGAGCGGGGGTACACTGAAGCTTTCTTT	CASSWERGYTEAFF
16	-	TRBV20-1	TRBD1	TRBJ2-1	TGCAGTGCTAGTGATAGGACAGGGCATAGTGGGAATGAGCAGTTCTTC	CSASDRTGHSGNEQFF
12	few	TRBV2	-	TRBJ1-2	TGTGCCAGCACTCCCGGTACGGGAGGCTACACCTTC	CASTPGTGGYTF
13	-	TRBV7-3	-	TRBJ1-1	TGTGCCAGCAGCTTGCACGGGAACACTGAAGCTTTCTTT	CASSLHGNTEAFF
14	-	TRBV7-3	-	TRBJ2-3	TGTGCCAGCAGCTTAACGGCGAGCACAGATACGCAGTATTTT	CASSLTASTDTQYF
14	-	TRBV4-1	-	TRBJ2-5	TGCGCCAGCAGCCGCGCCAGGCTAGGCGAGACCCAGTACTTC	CASSRARLGETQYF
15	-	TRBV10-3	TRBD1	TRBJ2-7	TGTGCCATCAGAGGAGGGACAGGGGGCCCCTACGAGCAGTACTTC	CAIRGGTGGPYEQYF
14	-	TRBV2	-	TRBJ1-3	TGTGCCAGCAGTGAAACAGGCTCTGGAAACACCATATATTTT	CASSETGSGNTIYF
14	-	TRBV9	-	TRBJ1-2	TGTGCCAGCAGCGTAGCCGGGGGGCCAGGAGGCTACACCTTC	CASSVAGGPGGYTF
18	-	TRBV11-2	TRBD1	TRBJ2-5	TGTGCCAGCAGCTCCAATACCGGGACAGCTGACAGGAGGGAGACCCAGTACTTC	CASSSNTGTADRRETQYF
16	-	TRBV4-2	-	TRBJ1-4	TGTGCCAGCAGCCCGACGGACAGCGCAACTAATGAAAAACTGTTTTTT	CASSPTDSATNEKLFF
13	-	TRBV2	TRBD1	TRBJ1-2	TGTGCCAGCACTACAAGGACAGGGAGCGGCTACACCTTC	CASTTRTGSGYTF
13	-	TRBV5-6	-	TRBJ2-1	TGTGCCAGCAGATTGATCGGGGGAGCGGAGCAGTTCTTC	CASRLIGGAEQFF
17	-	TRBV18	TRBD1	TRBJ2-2	TGTGCCAGCTCACCAAGGGACAGGGGGCCGGGCACCGGGGAGCTGTTTTTT	CASSPRDRGPGTGELFF
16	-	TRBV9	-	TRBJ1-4	TGTGCCAGCAGCTCCGATCGGATTGCAACTAATGAAAAACTGTTTTTT	CASSSDRIATNEKLFF
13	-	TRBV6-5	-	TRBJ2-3	TGTGCCAGCCGCGGCACTATCACAGATACGCAGTATTTT	CASRGTITDTQYF
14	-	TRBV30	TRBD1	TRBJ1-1	TGTGCCTGGAAGAGGGGGCTAAGGAACACTGAAGCTTTCTTT	CAWKRGLRNTEAFF
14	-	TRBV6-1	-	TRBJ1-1	TGTGCCAGCAGTGAGTTCGGAGGGGGGACTGAAGCTTTCTTT	CASSEFGGGTEAFF
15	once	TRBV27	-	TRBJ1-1	TGTGCCAGCAGTTCATTACAGGGTTTAAACACTGAAGCTTTCTTT	CASSSLQGLNTEAFF
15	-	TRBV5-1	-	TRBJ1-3	TGCGCCAGCAGTCCAAATACTGGGGCTGGAAACACCATATATTTT	CASSPNTGAGNTIYF
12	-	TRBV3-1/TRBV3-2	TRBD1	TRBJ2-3	TGTGCCAGCAACGAGGGGGCGGATACGCAGTATTTT	CASNEGADTQYF
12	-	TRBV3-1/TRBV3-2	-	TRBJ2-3	TGTGCCAGCAGCCAAGACACAGATACGCAGTATTTT	CASSQDTDTQYF